These T cell receptor beta chains were read from a single sample in a study of blood T cell repertoires in COVID-19. Using immunoSEQ multiplex PCR, the repertoire was profiled, and TCRdb retains in-frame clones only, with some absent. The profile covers approximately 480,000 clones, with about 85% appearing a single time and about 0.65% taken by the ten largest. Source material: PBMCs or T cells enriched from blood (not recorded which). These receptors originate from a woman aged 18-35 years who had recovered from COVID-19. Each CDR3 is given with its conserved first and last residue. The D gene is left open where the match is weak. Size tells how often a clone was seen (once, few, many) or the class of an expanded clone, and some rows leave it out.

DNA	CDR3	size	J	D	V
TGTGCCTGGTTGACAGGGAGTAACTATGGCTACACCTTC	CAWLTGSNYGYTF	-	TRBJ1-2	TRBD1	TRBV30
TGTGCCAGCAGTCCCCTTCGCGGGGGGACCACCCAGTACTTC	CASSPLRGGTTQYF	-	TRBJ2-5	TRBD2	TRBV3-1/TRBV3-2
TGTGCCAGCAATAGGGGGCGTGAATCACCCCTCCACTTT	CASNRGRESPLHF	-	TRBJ1-6	TRBD1	TRBV2
TGTGCCAGCGTCGGTTCCTACAATGAGCAGTTCTTC	CASVGSYNEQFF	-	TRBJ2-1	-	TRBV19
TGTGCCAGCTCCGAGGACAGGAACTATGGCTACACCTTC	CASSEDRNYGYTF	-	TRBJ1-2	TRBD1	TRBV7-9
TGTGCCAGTAGTATAGTGAGCGGGGCAAGCTCCTACAATGAGCAGTTCTTC	CASSIVSGASSYNEQFF	-	TRBJ2-1	TRBD2	TRBV19
TGCGCCAGCAGCTTGTCCGAGAGGCAAGAGACCCAGTACTTC	CASSLSERQETQYF	-	TRBJ2-5	-	TRBV5-1
TGTGCCAGCAGCTTGACGGGACAGCCGACCTCTGGGGCCAACGTCCTGACTTTC	CASSLTGQPTSGANVLTF	-	TRBJ2-6	TRBD1	TRBV7-9
TGTGCCAGCAGCCCCTCCACTGTATTGTCTCGTAGCACAGATACGCAGTATTTT	CASSPSTVLSRSTDTQYF	-	TRBJ2-3	-	TRBV7-9
TGTGCCAGTAGTATCATTTCAGGGGGCCTAAATCAGCCCCAGCATTTT	CASSIISGGLNQPQHF	once	TRBJ1-5	TRBD1	TRBV19
TGTGCCACCAGCAGAGATCTCAGATATGGCTACACCTTC	CATSRDLRYGYTF	-	TRBJ1-2	-	TRBV15
TGCGCCAGCAGCTTGGTTGGCAGTACCCACTTC	CASSLVGSTHF	-	TRBJ2-5	-	TRBV5-1
TGTGCCAGCAGTTCCGGGACAGGGGGTTCACCCCTCCACTTT	CASSSGTGGSPLHF	-	TRBJ1-6	TRBD1	TRBV27
TGTGCCAGCAGCTTAACGGCGGGACTAGATTTGAGTACAGATACGCAGTATTTT	CASSLTAGLDLSTDTQYF	-	TRBJ2-3	TRBD2	TRBV7-3
TGTGCCAGCAGCTCAGGGTTCTCGCCCCAGCATTTT	CASSSGFSPQHF	-	TRBJ1-5	-	TRBV27
TGTGCCAGCACCCAAGATGGGGGGTCGAGCAATGAGCAGTTCTTC	CASTQDGGSSNEQFF	-	TRBJ2-1	-	TRBV6-5
TGTGCCAGCAACCTGGGGCGGGGGAACTCCATGAACTTC	CASNLGRGNSMNF	-	TRBJ2-7	TRBD2	TRBV6-5
TGTGCCAGCAGTCCACCAGGAGGAGCGGGGTTCTACAATGAGCAGTTCTTC	CASSPPGGAGFYNEQFF	-	TRBJ2-1	TRBD2	TRBV28
TGTGCCAGCAGGTCCGGGACAGAGAACACTGAAGCTTTCTTT	CASRSGTENTEAFF	few	TRBJ1-1	TRBD1	TRBV28
TGTGCCAGCAGCTTAGGACAGGGGGGCTATGGCTACACCTTC	CASSLGQGGYGYTF	-	TRBJ1-2	TRBD1	TRBV7-9
TGCGCCAGCAGCCCTAGGGGGACCGGGGAGCTGTTTTTT	CASSPRGTGELFF	-	TRBJ2-2	-	TRBV5-1
TGCAGCGTTGAGGGACAGGGAGGTACTGAAGCTTTCTTT	CSVEGQGGTEAFF	-	TRBJ1-1	TRBD1	TRBV29-1
TGCAGTGCTCCTCTTAGGGGAAAACTGTTTTTT	CSAPLRGKLFF	few	TRBJ1-4	-	TRBV20-1
TGTGCCAGCAGGAGTATTATCTATAATTCACCCCTCCACTTT	CASRSIIYNSPLHF	-	TRBJ1-6	-	TRBV2
TGTGCCAGCAGTGAAGCAGGTTTTACGGAAAAACTGTTTTTT	CASSEAGFTEKLFF	-	TRBJ1-4	-	TRBV25-1
TGTGCCACCAGCAGAGATCGTGTAGGGGGCGATGGCTACACCTTC	CATSRDRVGGDGYTF	-	TRBJ1-2	TRBD1	TRBV15
TGTGCCACCGGACAGGGGAACTATGGCTACACCTTC	CATGQGNYGYTF	-	TRBJ1-2	TRBD1	TRBV19
TGTGCCTGGAGTGTAGGGGGAGACACTGAAGCTTTCTTT	CAWSVGGDTEAFF	-	TRBJ1-1	-	TRBV30
TGTGCCAGCAGCTTAACGGCCCCGGTGGGAGGATACAATGAGCAGTTCTTC	CASSLTAPVGGYNEQFF	-	TRBJ2-1	-	TRBV7-3
TGTGCCAGTAGTTTCCTACAGGGGTCGGACGGGCAGCCCCAGCATTTT	CASSFLQGSDGQPQHF	few	TRBJ1-5	TRBD1	TRBV19
TGTGCCAGCATCGACGGAAGCACAGGGGCGAAGAACTATGGCTACACCTTC	CASIDGSTGAKNYGYTF	-	TRBJ1-2	TRBD1	TRBV28
TGTGCCATCAGTACCCCTCAAGGGACAGGGCATCACGAGCAGTACTTC	CAISTPQGTGHHEQYF	-	TRBJ2-7	TRBD1	TRBV10-3
TGTGCCAGCAGCCGGGGGAACTATGGCTACACCTTC	CASSRGNYGYTF	-	TRBJ1-2	-	TRBV25-1
TGTGCCAGCAGTGAACCGGCTAGAGGATCCAATGAGCAGTTCTTC	CASSEPARGSNEQFF	-	TRBJ2-1	-	TRBV25-1
TGTGCCAGCTCACTGGTCAGGGGCACAGATACGCAGTATTTT	CASSLVRGTDTQYF	-	TRBJ2-3	-	TRBV18
TGTGCCACCAGCAGAGCACTTAAAAATCAGGGGACGGGGGCCAACGTCCTGACTTTC	CATSRALKNQGTGANVLTF	-	TRBJ2-6	-	TRBV15
TGTGCCAGCAGCCAATTCGGGGGGAGTAGCACTGAAGCTTTCTTT	CASSQFGGSSTEAFF	-	TRBJ1-1	-	TRBV16
TGTGCCAGCAGCATCCGAGATACGCAGTATTTT	CASSIRDTQYF	-	TRBJ2-3	-	TRBV11-2
TGTGCCAGCAGTGCAGGGACTATGGGTAATACGCAGTATTTT	CASSAGTMGNTQYF	-	TRBJ2-3	TRBD2	TRBV6-2/TRBV6-3
TGTGCCATCAGGCAGGATTACGAGCAGTACTTC	CAIRQDYEQYF	once	TRBJ2-7	-	TRBV10-3
TGTGCCAGCAGTGAATTAGCGGGGGGGCCGGATACGCAGTATTTT	CASSELAGGPDTQYF	-	TRBJ2-3	TRBD2	TRBV6-1
TGTGCCAGCAGCCAGGGTCGGGGTACGAATTCACCCCTCCACTTT	CASSQGRGTNSPLHF	-	TRBJ1-6	-	TRBV3-1/TRBV3-2
TGTGCCAGCAGCCGCAGGGGGAACACTGAAGCTTTCTTT	CASSRRGNTEAFF	few	TRBJ1-1	-	TRBV3-1/TRBV3-2
TGTGCCAGCAGTTCCGCGGGGACCCCAGAAGAAAAACTGTTTTTT	CASSSAGTPEEKLFF	-	TRBJ1-4	-	TRBV6-5
TGTGCCAGCACCGCACTGTTAAGAATCTATGGCTACACCTTC	CASTALLRIYGYTF	-	TRBJ1-2	-	TRBV7-9
TGCGCCAGCAGCCAAGAGGGGGCGAGCCACAATGAGCAGTTCTTC	CASSQEGASHNEQFF	-	TRBJ2-1	-	TRBV4-1
TGTGCCTGGAAATTTCTAAGGGGCGGCTATGGCTACACCTTC	CAWKFLRGGYGYTF	-	TRBJ1-2	-	TRBV30
TGCGCCAGTCGAGCGGGGGGCAACAATGAGCAGTTCTTC	CASRAGGNNEQFF	-	TRBJ2-1	TRBD2	TRBV5-1
TGTGCCAGCAGCTCCCGAGCGGGGGGGTCAGATACGCAGTATTTT	CASSSRAGGSDTQYF	-	TRBJ2-3	TRBD2	TRBV9
TGCGCCAGCAGCTCAAGTTCCGCAGGGCTAGGTAACACCATATATTTT	CASSSSSAGLGNTIYF	-	TRBJ1-3	-	TRBV4-1
TGCAGCCCCTCGGGGACAGGGGGTGAGCAGTTCTTC	CSPSGTGGEQFF	-	TRBJ2-1	TRBD1	TRBV29-1
TGCAGCGTTGTCCCCCGGATTAGCGGGGGGGCGAGTGAGCAGTTCTTC	CSVVPRISGGASEQFF	-	TRBJ2-1	TRBD2	TRBV29-1
TGTGCCAGCAGCACCCCTGGCGGGGGAACGGATGAGCAGTTCTTC	CASSTPGGGTDEQFF	-	TRBJ2-1	TRBD2	TRBV3-1/TRBV3-2
TGTGCCAGCAGCTCGAGCTTCTTCTCTGGAAACACCATATATTTT	CASSSSFFSGNTIYF	-	TRBJ1-3	-	TRBV7-9
TGTGCCAGCACACCTGGGGTCCTGGGACAGGGGTTCACCGGGGAGCTGTTTTTT	CASTPGVLGQGFTGELFF	-	TRBJ2-2	TRBD1	TRBV7-2
TGTGCCTGGAGTGTACGGGTCAACACAGATACGCAGTATTTT	CAWSVRVNTDTQYF	-	TRBJ2-3	-	TRBV30
TGTGCCAGCAGTCCCGCCGGGACAGGGGGCGGGGGGACCGGGGAGCTGTTTTTT	CASSPAGTGGGGTGELFF	once	TRBJ2-2	TRBD1	TRBV6-6
TGCAGCGTAGGGGGGGGACGGGACCTGAACACTGAAGCTTTCTTT	CSVGGGRDLNTEAFF	-	TRBJ1-1	-	TRBV29-1
TGCGCCAGCAGCCCCAACCTCGGGGGGGCCGGGGAAAATGAGCAGTTCTTC	CASSPNLGGAGENEQFF	-	TRBJ2-1	TRBD2	TRBV5-1
TGTGCCGCCTCGGACTCTGGCAGGGGCTACACCTTC	CAASDSGRGYTF	-	TRBJ1-2	-	TRBV3-1/TRBV3-2